One sample yielded the 12 T cell receptor beta chains listed below, sequenced in a study of T-cell memory formation after mild COVID-19. TCRdb used MiXCR to reprocess the 5' RACE reads, holding one entry per CDR3 protein. The data contain about 440,000 distinct CDR3 sequences, 20% of them singletons. Sequenced: PBMCs or a T cell subset sorted from them (not recorded which). The source is an adult woman who had mild COVID-19 (a few samples of this study predate the infection). Cell type and time point are not known.

The chain couples TRBV7-9 to TRBJ2-1; 8 positions match TRBD2. Germline CDR1 is SEHNR and CDR2 is FQNEAQ (reference sequence). This CDR3 is built from 12 residues. V lost 3 bases and J lost 9; bases outside the gene matches: 1. DNA of the CDR3: TGTGCCAGCAGCTTTGGACTAGCTGAGCAGTTCTTC. Its translation: CASSFGLAEQFF.

The chain recombines TRBV4-1 with TRBJ2-1, with 12 bases matching TRBD2. Trimming removed 4 bases from V and 8 bases from J; junction bases left unmatched: 6. The CDR3 loop spans 15 amino acids. Germline-derived CDR1 and CDR2 are MGHRA and YSYEKL. The CDR3 DNA reads as TGCGCCAGCAGCCCCGGGACTAGCGGGCTAGATGAGCAGTTCTTC. This gives the protein CASSPGTSGLDEQFF.

The chain uses TRBV29-1 and TRBJ2-7; 10 bases are shared with TRBD1. J was trimmed by 3 bases and V by 6 bases; bases with no gene match: 8. CDR1 SQVTM and CDR2 ANQGSEA come from the germline V gene. This CDR3 has 14 amino acids. The chain's CDR3 is CSVESGTGVYEQYF. DNA of the CDR3: TGCAGCGTGGAGTCCGGGACAGGGGTCTACGAGCAGTACTTC.

The genes are TRBV10-3 and TRBJ2-1, with 7 positions matching TRBD1. The CDR3 is made up of 14 amino acids. V was pared by 7 bases and J by 10 bases, with 13 bases of the junction left unmatched. In germline, CDR1 is ENHRY, CDR2 SYGVKD. The CDR3 DNA follows: TGTGCCATCACCAGGGACAGCTTTTCTTGGGAGCAGTTCTTC. It is translated as CAITRDSFSWEQFF.

This clonotype was counted a single time. The rearrangement links TRBV4-1 to TRBJ2-7; D perhaps matches TRBD2 (5 bases). The V and J ends lost 0 bases and 3 bases respectively, with 12 bases between them. CDR3 size: 15 residues. Per germline, CDR1 MGHRA and CDR2 YSYEKL. The CDR3 DNA sequence: TGCGCCAGCAGCCAAGATAACCGGGCGGGCTACGAGCAGTACTTC. Residues: CASSQDNRAGYEQYF.

This clonotype has at least ten counts. This chain connects TRBV12-3 or TRBV12-4 to TRBJ1-6; TRBD1 is a possible D gene (5 bases). CDR3 length: 15 amino acids. V lost 6 bases and J 4 bases, leaving 13 bases between the germline ends. CDR3 sequence reads: CASSYRDRYNSPLHF. The CDR3 DNA reads TGTGCCAGCAGCTACCGGGACCGGTATAATTCACCCCTCCACTTT.

This clonotype was detected only a few times. The chain recombines TRBV9 with TRBJ1-6; D is unresolved. V lost 4 bases and J lost 7, with 12 bases in between. The CDR3 spans 14 residues. Germline CDR1 reads SGDLS; CDR2 reads YYNGEE. The CDR3 sequence: CASSKGPGNSPLHF. The CDR3 DNA reads TGTGCCAGCAGCAAGGGCCCTGGAAATTCACCCCTCCACTTT.

The chain combines TRBV5-4 with TRBJ2-6, with D maybe TRBD1 (6 bases). CDR1 is SGHNT and CDR2 is YYREEE in the germline V gene (reference sequence). The V gene lost 0 bases and the J gene lost 2 bases, with 15 bases spanning the gap. This CDR3 is 18 amino acids long. The CDR3 nucleotides are TGTGCCAGCAGCTTGGCGGGCCAGGGGATGGCTGGGGCCAACGTCCTGACTTTC. Its protein product is CASSLAGQGMAGANVLTF.

This sequence joins TRBV19 and TRBJ2-5, with D maybe TRBD2 (5 bases). V lost 5 bases to trimming and J lost 5 bases, with 21 bases between them. The CDR3 covers 16 residues. Germline loops: CDR1 LNHDA, CDR2 SQIVND (reference sequence). The CDR3 protein is CASSPHPEGSWETQYF. In DNA, the CDR3 is TGTGCCAGTAGTCCACATCCTGAGGGATCTTGGGAGACCCAGTACTTC.

This clonotype was found a few times. This chain connects TRBV18 to TRBJ2-1; 10 bases map to TRBD2. The germline CDR1 and CDR2 sequences are KGHSH and LQKENI. This CDR3 comprises 18 residues. The trim removed 3 bases at V and 3 bases at J, leaving 11 bases unmatched. The CDR3 protein is CASSPPWASGGFYNEQFF. The CDR3 nucleotides are TGTGCCAGCTCACCTCCGTGGGCTAGCGGGGGCTTCTACAATGAGCAGTTCTTC.

This clonotype occurred a few times. This chain connects TRBV27 to TRBJ2-1, with 10 bases identical to TRBD1. V shed 6 bases, J shed 1 base, and the junction held 6 bases outside the gene matches. From germline, CDR1 is MNHEY and CDR2 SMNVEV (reference sequence). CDR3 length: 16 residues. CDR3 region: CASRLGQGGSYNEQFF. CDR3 in DNA: TGTGCCAGCAGGCTCGGACAGGGGGGATCCTACAATGAGCAGTTCTTC.

The chain carries TRBV24-1 and TRBJ1-5; D unresolved. The CDR3 contains 14 residues. Germline CDR1 KGHDR, CDR2 SFDVKD. The V and J ends lost 2 bases and 6 bases respectively, with 10 bases between them. The CDR3 region is CATSDWKARQPQHF. CDR3 DNA: TGTGCCACCAGTGATTGGAAGGCGCGTCAGCCCCAGCATTTT.